This T cell receptor beta chain comes out of a study of early T cells in non-severe SARS-CoV-2 infection. Researchers tagged individual cDNA molecules with unique molecular identifiers. From the 5' RACE reads, TCRdb called clonotypes with MiXCR, one entry per CDR3 protein. In the table there are 90,000 to 130,000 distinct CDR3 sequences, around 12% of which are singletons. V dropped 6 bases and J dropped 3 bases, with 12 bases sitting between them. Germline V gene data show CDR1 as DFQATT and CDR2 as SNEGSKA (reference sequence). The CDR3 is made up of 12 amino acids. The sample here was whole blood, taken at baseline. The rearrangement links TRBV20-1 to TRBJ2-7, with no clear D. The origin of this receptor is an adult who was a healthcare worker with PCR-confirmed SARS-CoV-2 infection or an uninfected control (not recorded which). The CDR3 spells CSAPGPIYEQYF. The CDR3 DNA sequence: TGCAGTGCCCCCGGCCCGATCTACGAGCAGTACTTC.